This is a list of T cell receptor beta chains from one sample in a study of T cell changes during pregnancy in multiple sclerosis. Profiled with immunoSEQ multiplex PCR; TCRdb holds only in-frame clones, not every one. The sample shows approximately 94,000 clones, 92% of them seen only once. The sequenced sample was peripheral blood, obtained after pregnancy. Receptors were obtained from a female donor with multiple sclerosis, enrolled in a pregnancy study. CDR3s include the opening cysteine and the closing phenylalanine or tryptophan. A D gene is named only where the DNA matches it firmly. The size field is filled for only some rows; it gives once, few, many or a size class.

TRBJ1-5,TRBV2,few,TRBD1,TGTGCCAGCAGTAGACAGGGGAGTCAGCCCCAGCATTTT,CASSRQGSQPQHF
TRBJ1-5,TRBV27,NA,NA,TGTGCCAGCAGTTTATCGGGGGGTGGGCATAACAATCAGCCCCAGCATTTT,CASSLSGGGHNNQPQHF
TRBJ2-1,TRBV4-3,NA,NA,TGCGCCAGCAGCCAGGTTGGGACGGGACTCTACAATGAGCAGTTCTTC,CASSQVGTGLYNEQFF
TRBJ2-7,TRBV11-3,NA,TRBD1,TGTGCCACACAGGGGGCGTCCTACGAGCAGTACTTC,CATQGASYEQYF
TRBJ1-2,TRBV16,NA,NA,TGTGCCAGCAGCCAATCGGCGGGGTTAGATGGCTACACCTTC,CASSQSAGLDGYTF
TRBJ1-3,TRBV4-3,NA,NA,TGCGCCAGCAGCCAAGACTTACGTGGGCTAAACACCATATATTTT,CASSQDLRGLNTIYF
TRBJ1-1,TRBV4-1,NA,NA,TGCGCCAGCAGCCAGGCCGGGAATCGGGTAAGCGCTGAAGCTTTCTTT,CASSQAGNRVSAEAFF
TRBJ2-5,TRBV6-5,NA,TRBD2,TGTGCCAGCAGTTACTCGGTCCTAGCGGATGCAGAGACCCAGTACTTC,CASSYSVLADAETQYF
TRBJ2-7,TRBV10-3,few,NA,TGTGCCATCAGTGGTGGAATGGGAGGCGAGCAGTACTTC,CAISGGMGGEQYF
TRBJ2-3,TRBV7-2,NA,TRBD2,TGTGCCAGCAGACCGGGACTAGACGGAGATACGCAGTATTTT,CASRPGLDGDTQYF
TRBJ2-7,TRBV30,NA,NA,TGTGCCTGGAGTTCTCCCCCGCGGAACGAGCAGTACTTC,CAWSSPPRNEQYF
TRBJ2-3,TRBV2,once,NA,TGTGCCAGCAGAAGAATACAGGGGGGGGGAGATACGCAGTATTTT,CASRRIQGGGDTQYF
TRBJ1-2,TRBV10-3,NA,NA,TGTGCCATCGGAGAGGCCTCCTATGACTATGGCTACACCTTC,CAIGEASYDYGYTF
TRBJ2-5,TRBV29-1,NA,NA,TGCAGCGTTGAGGAGGGGGCGCTGCTAGAGACCCAGTACTTC,CSVEEGALLETQYF
TRBJ2-7,TRBV9,NA,TRBD1,TGTGCCAGCAGCGGAAACCCGGGACAGAACTACGAGCAGTACTTC,CASSGNPGQNYEQYF
TRBJ1-2,TRBV27,NA,NA,TGTGCCAGCAGTTTGATTGGATCCAGGGGAGACTATGGCTACACCTTC,CASSLIGSRGDYGYTF
TRBJ2-3,TRBV30,NA,TRBD1,TGTGCCTGGAGTTTAGGCCTGTCCGGGACAGGGGATGGTACGCAGTATTTT,CAWSLGLSGTGDGTQYF
TRBJ1-5,TRBV18,NA,NA,TGTGCCAGCTCACCAGGGCCGTTAACCGGGGAAGAGGGCAATCAGCCCCAGCATTTT,CASSPGPLTGEEGNQPQHF
TRBJ1-1,TRBV7-9,NA,NA,TGTGCCAGCAGCCTAAGGGGCGACAACACTGAAGCTTTCTTT,CASSLRGDNTEAFF
TRBJ1-2,TRBV14,NA,NA,TGTGCCAGCAGCCAGGAAAGATCGGGGGGTGGCTACACCTTC,CASSQERSGGGYTF
TRBJ1-2,TRBV9,NA,NA,TGTGCCAGCAGCGCCCCCAGGGGCAGGGCAAACTATGGCTACACCTTC,CASSAPRGRANYGYTF
TRBJ2-7,TRBV7-9,NA,NA,TGTGCCAGCAGCTTACCACTGACCTACGAGCAGTACTTC,CASSLPLTYEQYF
TRBJ2-5,TRBV11-2,NA,TRBD1,TGTGCCAGCAGGTTCGGACAGGGGGCCTCCCGGCAAGAGACCCAGTACTTC,CASRFGQGASRQETQYF
TRBJ2-4,TRBV7-9,NA,TRBD2,TGTGCCAGCAGCTTAGCCGAGGGGACTAGCTCACCAGGGCGGTACTTC,CASSLAEGTSSPGRYF
TRBJ2-3,TRBV14,NA,TRBD2,TGTGCCAGCAGCAAATCCAGACTAGCGTCGGGCGCAGATACGCAGTATTTT,CASSKSRLASGADTQYF
TRBJ2-7,TRBV1,few,NA,TGCACCAGCAGCCCGGAGGGGGGGCGCGACATCTACGAGCAGTACTTC,CTSSPEGGRDIYEQYF
TRBJ1-3,TRBV5-1,NA,NA,TGCGCCAGCAGCTTATCACCGGGGTTCGACAACACCATATATTTT,CASSLSPGFDNTIYF
TRBJ1-4,TRBV29-1,NA,TRBD1,TGCAGCGTTCAGAGACAGGGCTCTAATGAAAAACTGTTTTTT,CSVQRQGSNEKLFF
TRBJ1-1,TRBV5-1,once,NA,TGCGCCAGCAGCTCGTCCCCCACTTACACTGAAGCTTTCTTT,CASSSSPTYTEAFF
TRBJ2-7,TRBV27,NA,NA,TGTGCCAGCAGCCCCCTGTCGGGGGTCCAGACCTACGAGCAGTACTTC,CASSPLSGVQTYEQYF
TRBJ2-5,TRBV5-4,NA,TRBD2,TGTGCCAGCAGCTTGGCGGGTAGCGGGGGGCCGAGAGAGACCCAGTACTTC,CASSLAGSGGPRETQYF
TRBJ1-2,TRBV6-5,NA,NA,TGTGCCAGCAGTTACTCTACAGGAATGCTTGGTGGCTACACCTTC,CASSYSTGMLGGYTF
TRBJ1-5,TRBV6-1,NA,NA,TGTGCCAGCAGTGGTGGGCAGGGCAATCAGCCCCAGCATTTT,CASSGGQGNQPQHF
TRBJ1-2,TRBV2,NA,NA,TGTGCCAGCAGTGAAAATCAGGATCTGTATGGCTACACCTTC,CASSENQDLYGYTF
TRBJ2-7,TRBV7-2,once,NA,TGTGCCAGCAGCCGGGGAGGACCCGCCGGAGAACAGTACTTC,CASSRGGPAGEQYF
TRBJ2-7,TRBV28,NA,NA,TGTGCCAGTTATAGCGGAGCCGCCTACGAGCAGTACTTC,CASYSGAAYEQYF
TRBJ2-1,TRBV18,NA,TRBD1,TGTGCCAGCTCACCCGGACAGGGCGCCTACAATGAGCAGTTCTTC,CASSPGQGAYNEQFF
TRBJ2-7,TRBV5-1,NA,TRBD1,TGCGCCAGCAGCTTTCCGGGACAGGGGGCCTACGAGCAGTACTTC,CASSFPGQGAYEQYF
TRBJ2-3,TRBV15,NA,TRBD1,TGTGCCACCAGCAGCCCAGGGGGCGCCCCTACAGATACGCAGTATTTT,CATSSPGGAPTDTQYF
TRBJ2-7,TRBV10-3,few,TRBD1,TGTGCCATCTGGGGGACAGACTCCTACGAGCAGTACTTC,CAIWGTDSYEQYF